Shown below are 9 T cell receptor beta chains from a single sample sequenced in a study of cytomegalovirus exposure and HLA in healthy donors. Both 60 Vbeta primers and 13 Jbeta primers went into the PCR. Generated by immunoSEQ multiplex PCR, the TCRdb table keeps only in-frame clones and is missing some. The sample carries around 110,000 clones, less than 85% recorded once. The specimen was PBMCs. The receptors stem from a woman aged 40 to 50 in good health and CMV-seropositive.

V gene TRBV27 combines with J gene TRBJ1-5; D is perhaps TRBD1 (6 bases). The CDR3 has 13 residues. Per germline, CDR1 MNHEY and CDR2 SMNVEV (reference sequence). Trimming stripped 5 bases from V and 4 bases from J, with 9 bases between. CDR3 bases: TGTGCCAGCAGTGACAGGCATAATCAGCCCCAGCATTTT. Protein sequence: CASSDRHNQPQHF.

This sequence joins TRBV10-3 and TRBJ2-7, with no clear D. CDR1 and CDR2 (germline): ENHRY, SYGVKD. V lost 3 bases and J lost 7, with 13 bases in between. The CDR3 totals 13 residues. The CDR3 sequence is CAISERGGEEQYF. DNA for the CDR3: TGTGCCATCAGTGAAAGAGGTGGTGAAGAGCAGTACTTC.

This rearrangement joins TRBV4-1 to TRBJ1-5, with D perhaps matching TRBD1 (6 bases). The CDR3 extends over 17 amino acids. CDR1 and CDR2 from the germline V gene are MGHRA and YSYEKL. Trimming shortened V by 0 bases and J by 8 bases, and 20 bases separated the two germline ends. DNA for the CDR3: TGCGCCAGCAGCCAAGATCCTCTCGCGGGGGGGCTGAAGCCCCAGCATTTT. Protein: CASSQDPLAGGLKPQHF.

CDR3: CASSISQGWTDTQYF. In DNA, the CDR3 is TGTGCCAGTAGTATATCCCAGGGATGGACAGATACGCAGTATTTT. The V and J genes are TRBV19 and TRBJ2-3, with D perhaps matching TRBD1 (5 bases). The CDR3 loop spans 15 amino acids. Trimming left V 2 bases short and J 3 bases short, with 12 bases between. The germline CDR1 and CDR2 sequences are LNHDA and SQIVND (reference sequence).

This clone was seen once. The J gene is TRBJ2-7, the V gene TRBV7-2; 9 nucleotides agree with TRBD2. V lost 1 base to trimming and J lost 4 bases; unmatched junction nucleotides: 2. The CDR3 is 14 residues long. From germline, CDR1 is SGHTA and CDR2 FQGNSA. CDR3 bases: TGTGCCAGCAGCTTAGGACTAGCGGCATACGAGCAGTACTTC. Encoded protein: CASSLGLAAYEQYF.

The rearrangement links TRBV4-3 to TRBJ1-6; the D is unclear. Trimming removed 1 base at V and 0 bases at J, with 7 bases between. Per the germline V gene, CDR1 is LGHNA and CDR2 is YSLEER. This CDR3 is 16 amino acids long. The CDR3 DNA sequence: TGCGCCAGCAGCCAAGCTCGGGACTCCTATAATTCACCCCTCCACTTT. Translating it yields CASSQARDSYNSPLHF.

The chain uses TRBV6-1 and TRBJ2-7; D perhaps matches TRBD1 (7 bases). Per the germline V gene, CDR1 is MNHNS and CDR2 is SASEGT. The ends were cut back, 2 bases at V and 3 bases at J, with 14 bases in the middle. The CDR3 is made up of 15 amino acids. CDR3 amino acids: CASSESGGTVYEQYF. CDR3 nucleotide sequence: TGTGCCAGCAGTGAATCTGGGGGGACAGTCTACGAGCAGTACTTC.

The V and J genes are TRBV6-1 and TRBJ2-3, with D possibly being TRBD2 (6 bases). V was cut by 3 bases and J by 9 bases, with 13 bases left in between. CDR3 length: 13 residues. Germline V gene sequence: CDR1 MNHNS, CDR2 SASEGT. The chain's CDR3 is CASSDSGTETQYF. In DNA, the CDR3 is TGTGCCAGCAGTGATTCCGGGACTGAGACGCAGTATTTT.

For this clone: The sample contains more than one DNA sequence encoding this CDR3. This sequence joins TRBV19 and TRBJ1-2, with D tentatively TRBD1 (5 bases). The V and J ends lost 6 bases and 2 bases respectively, with 10 bases between them. The germline gives CDR1 LNHDA, CDR2 SQIVND (reference sequence). The CDR3 totals 13 residues. The CDR3 spells CASSQTGNYGYTF. The DNA for the CDR3 is TGTGCCAGTAGCCAAACAGGAAACTATGGCTACACCTTC.